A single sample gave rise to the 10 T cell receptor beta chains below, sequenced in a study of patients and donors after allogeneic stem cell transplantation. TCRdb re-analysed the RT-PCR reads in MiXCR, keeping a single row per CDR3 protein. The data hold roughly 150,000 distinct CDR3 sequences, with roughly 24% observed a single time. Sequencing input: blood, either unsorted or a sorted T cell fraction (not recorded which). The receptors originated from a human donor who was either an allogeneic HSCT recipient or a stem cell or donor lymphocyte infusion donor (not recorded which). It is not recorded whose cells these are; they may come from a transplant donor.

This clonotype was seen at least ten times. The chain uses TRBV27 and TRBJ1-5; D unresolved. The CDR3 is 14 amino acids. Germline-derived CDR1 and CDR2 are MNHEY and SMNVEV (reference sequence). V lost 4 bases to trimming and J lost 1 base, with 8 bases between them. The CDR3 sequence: CASSSPMSNQPQHF. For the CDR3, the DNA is TGTGCCAGCAGTTCCCCAATGAGCAATCAGCCCCAGCATTTT.

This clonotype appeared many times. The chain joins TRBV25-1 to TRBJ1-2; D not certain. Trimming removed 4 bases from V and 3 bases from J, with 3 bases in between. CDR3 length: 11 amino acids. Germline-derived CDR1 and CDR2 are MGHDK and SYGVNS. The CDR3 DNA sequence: TGTGCCAGCAGTGGTGACTATGGCTACACCTTC. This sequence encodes CASSGDYGYTF.

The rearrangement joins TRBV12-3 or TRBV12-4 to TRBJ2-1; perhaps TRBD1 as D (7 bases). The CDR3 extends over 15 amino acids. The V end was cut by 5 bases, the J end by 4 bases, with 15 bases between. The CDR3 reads CASSPTPGGYNEQFF. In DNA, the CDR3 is TGTGCCAGCAGTCCAACACCAGGGGGGTACAATGAGCAGTTCTTC.

CDR3 residues: CASSAMGQGNSPLHF. The CDR3 DNA reads as TGTGCCAGCAGCGCGATGGGACAGGGGAATTCACCCCTCCACTTT. The chain joins TRBV2 to TRBJ1-6; 10 bases align to TRBD1. Germline-derived CDR1 and CDR2 are SNHLY and FYNNEI. This CDR3 comprises 15 residues. The V and J ends lost 6 bases and 7 bases, in that order; junction bases with no gene match: 6.

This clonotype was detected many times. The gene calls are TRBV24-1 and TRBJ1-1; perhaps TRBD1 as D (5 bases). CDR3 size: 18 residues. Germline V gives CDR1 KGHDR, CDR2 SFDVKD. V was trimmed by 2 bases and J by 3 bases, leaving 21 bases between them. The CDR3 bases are TGTGCCACCAGTGATTCTAAGGGCTCAAGGGCCAGGGACACTGAAGCTTTCTTT. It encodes CATSDSKGSRARDTEAFF.

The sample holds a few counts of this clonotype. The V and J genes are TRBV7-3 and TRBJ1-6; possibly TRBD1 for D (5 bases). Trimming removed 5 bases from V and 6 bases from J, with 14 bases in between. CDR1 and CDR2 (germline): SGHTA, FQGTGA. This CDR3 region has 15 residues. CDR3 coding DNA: TGTGCCAGCAGCAGATGGGGGGTAGGTAATTCACCCCTCCACTTT. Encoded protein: CASSRWGVGNSPLHF.

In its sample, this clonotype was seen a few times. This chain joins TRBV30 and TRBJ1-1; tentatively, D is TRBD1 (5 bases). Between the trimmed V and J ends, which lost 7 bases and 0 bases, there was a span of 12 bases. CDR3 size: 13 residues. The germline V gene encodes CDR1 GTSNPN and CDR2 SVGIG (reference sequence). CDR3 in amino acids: CASGEGLNTEAFF. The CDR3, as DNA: TGTGCCTCGGGGGAGGGGCTGAACACTGAAGCTTTCTTT.

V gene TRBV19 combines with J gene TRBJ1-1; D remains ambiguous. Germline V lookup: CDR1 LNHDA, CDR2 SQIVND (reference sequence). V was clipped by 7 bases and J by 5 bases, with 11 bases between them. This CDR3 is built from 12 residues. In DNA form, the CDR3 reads TGTGCCAGTAAGGAGGGAGGAACTGAAGCTTTCTTT. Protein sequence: CASKEGGTEAFF.

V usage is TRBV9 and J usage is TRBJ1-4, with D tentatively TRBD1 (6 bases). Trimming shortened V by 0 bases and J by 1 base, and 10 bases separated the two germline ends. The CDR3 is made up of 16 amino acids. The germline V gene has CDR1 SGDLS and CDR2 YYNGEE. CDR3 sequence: CASSVGWDKTNEKLFF. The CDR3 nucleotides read TGTGCCAGCAGCGTAGGGTGGGACAAAACTAATGAAAAACTGTTTTTT.

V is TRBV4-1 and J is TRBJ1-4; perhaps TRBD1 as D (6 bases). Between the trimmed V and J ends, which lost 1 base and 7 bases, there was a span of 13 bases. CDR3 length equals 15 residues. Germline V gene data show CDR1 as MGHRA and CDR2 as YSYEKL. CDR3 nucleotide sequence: TGCGCCAGCAGCCAAGGAGCAGGGGTGGGTGAAAAACTGTTTTTT. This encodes CASSQGAGVGEKLFF.